A single sample gave rise to the 5 T cell receptor beta chains below, sequenced in a study of cytomegalovirus exposure and HLA in healthy donors. In the PCR, 60 Vbeta and 13 Jbeta primers were used. Clones were sequenced by immunoSEQ multiplex PCR, and TCRdb holds only the in-frame ones, with some missing. The table records approximately 150,000 clones, about 82% of them present only once. Sequencing used PBMCs. These receptor sequences come from a male donor in good health and CMV-seronegative.

The gene calls are TRBV10-3 and TRBJ2-1, with a possible D match to TRBD2 (5 bases). The CDR3 is 13 residues long. V lost 2 bases and J 10 bases, leaving 12 bases between the germline ends. Germline V gives CDR1 ENHRY, CDR2 SYGVKD. The CDR3 DNA reads as TGTGCCATCAGTGAGGTACTAGTTAGGGAGCAGTTCTTC. The encoded protein is CAISEVLVREQFF.

The J gene is TRBJ2-1, the V gene TRBV6-5; tentative D call: TRBD1 (6 bases). Germline loops: CDR1 MNHEY, CDR2 SVGAGI. The CDR3 contains 14 residues. Trimming cost V 6 bases and J 6 bases, with 15 bases left between them. CDR3 loop: CASSFGQLVNEQFF. The CDR3 coding sequence is TGTGCCAGCAGCTTTGGACAGTTGGTCAATGAGCAGTTCTTC.

This clone was detected a few times. The genes are TRBV18 and TRBJ2-7; unclear D gene. V lost 2 bases to trimming and J lost 4 bases, with 9 bases between them. Germline CDR1 reads KGHSH; CDR2 reads LQKENI. This CDR3 is built from 13 residues. CDR3 sequence (DNA): TGTGCCAGCTCACCAAGATCACAGTACGAGCAGTACTTC. Its protein product is CASSPRSQYEQYF.

The chain combines TRBV14 with TRBJ2-1, with 12 bases fitting TRBD2. After removal of 4 bases from V and 7 bases from J, the junction contained 5 bases not matched to a gene. This CDR3 spans 15 amino acids. Per the germline V gene, CDR1 is SGHDN and CDR2 is FVKESK. In DNA, the CDR3 is TGTGCCAGCAGCCGACTAGCGGGAGCGGAAAATGAGCAGTTCTTC. Protein: CASSRLAGAENEQFF.

This chain uses TRBV19 with TRBJ1-1, with 8 bases aligning to TRBD1. Germline CDR1 and CDR2: LNHDA and SQIVND (reference sequence). The CDR3 sequence is 16 residues long. V lost 8 bases, J lost 2 bases, and 13 bases stayed unmatched. The CDR3 spells CASSSGTGGFNTEAFF. The CDR3 nucleotides are TGTGCCAGTTCGTCGGGAACAGGGGGTTTTAACACTGAAGCTTTCTTT.